This is a list of T cell receptor beta chains from one sample in a study of shared clonotypes between healthy human individuals. The data were produced by immunoSEQ multiplex PCR, yet TCRdb's version contains in-frame clones alone and is incomplete. The sample yields a few hundred thousand clones, roughly four fifths seen once. The sample comprised PBMCs. The receptors shown here come from a woman aged 40 to 50 in good health. Some clones in this sample may be carry-over from other donors' samples. Both conserved end residues are part of each CDR3. D genes are given only for firm matches. The size entry is marked missing in some rows and otherwise reads once, few, many or a size class.

d_call j_call clone_size v_call cdr3_nt cdr3_aa
NA TRBJ2-7 NA TRBV5-1 TGCGCCAGCTCTCCAAAAGCGGAACGGGGCTCCTACGAGCAGTACTTC CASSPKAERGSYEQYF
NA TRBJ2-1 NA TRBV18 TGTGCCAGCTCACCACCAGTGGGACAATCCCTCTACAATGAGCAGTTCTTC CASSPPVGQSLYNEQFF
TRBD2 TRBJ2-1 few TRBV7-9 TGTGCCAGCAGCCCTCCCTGGCGGGAGGATTACAATGAGCAGTTCTTC CASSPPWREDYNEQFF
NA TRBJ1-1 NA TRBV5-1 TGCGCCAGCAGCTTCCTCCGCGAAGGCCTTAACACTGAAGCTTTCTTT CASSFLREGLNTEAFF
NA TRBJ2-2 NA TRBV7-9 TGTGCCAGCAGCTTACTGATAGGCTTGACCGGGGAGCTGTTTTTT CASSLLIGLTGELFF
NA TRBJ1-1 NA TRBV30 TGTGCCTGGGGAAGACAGCAGAACACTGAAGTTTTCTTT CAWGRQQNTEVFF
TRBD1 TRBJ1-4 NA TRBV29-1 TGCAGCGTTGAAGATCTGGCAGGGGGGCGGGCGATTTTT CSVEDLAGGRAIF
TRBD2 TRBJ2-7 NA TRBV28 TGTGCCACTCTAGCGGGAGGGCCTTATCCCTACGAGCAGTACTTC CATLAGGPYPYEQYF
TRBD1 TRBJ2-2 NA TRBV10-2 TGCGCCAGCTCTGGGACAGGGGCCGCCGGGGAGCTGTTTTTT CASSGTGAAGELFF
TRBD1 TRBJ2-7 many TRBV28 TGTGCCAGCAGTTCCCCTCCGGGACAGGGGTCCGGGGAGCAGTACTTC CASSSPPGQGSGEQYF
NA TRBJ1-5 few TRBV9 TGTGCCAGCAGCGTAGTTGATTCGGATCAGCCCCAGCATTTT CASSVVDSDQPQHF
NA TRBJ2-1 NA TRBV11-3 TGTGCCAGCAGCTTAGGGGGATACAATGAGCAGTTCTTC CASSLGGYNEQFF
NA TRBJ1-1 few TRBV27 TGTGCCAGCAGTTTAATGCTGAACACTGAAGCTTTCTTT CASSLMLNTEAFF
NA TRBJ1-1 NA TRBV15 TGTGCCACCAGCAGAGATGATAGAGGGTCTGAAGCTTTCTTT CATSRDDRGSEAFF
TRBD1 TRBJ1-2 NA TRBV9 TGTGCCAGCAGCGTAGGGCAGGGGGAAAGCTATGGCTACACCTTC CASSVGQGESYGYTF
TRBD2 TRBJ2-7 NA TRBV4-3 TGCGCCAGCAGCCGCGTACTAGCGGGAGGAAATTACGAGCAGTACTTC CASSRVLAGGNYEQYF
NA TRBJ1-1 NA TRBV10-3 TGTGCCATCAGTGAGCGGGCGAACACTGAAGCTTTCTTT CAISERANTEAFF
NA TRBJ2-3 NA TRBV29-1 TGCAGCGTTGAGGGCCCAGGAGATACGCAGTATTTT CSVEGPGDTQYF
NA TRBJ1-5 NA TRBV19 TGTGCCAGTAGCACCGATAGCAATCAGCCCCAGCATTTT CASSTDSNQPQHF
NA TRBJ1-2 NA TRBV11-2 TGTGCCAGCACCGGACCCAATCCTAACTATGGCTACACCTTC CASTGPNPNYGYTF
NA TRBJ2-5 NA TRBV19 TGTGCCAGTAGTATTACGGGAAGGAGACGAGAGACCCAGTACTTC CASSITGRRRETQYF
TRBD1 TRBJ2-7 many TRBV7-6 TGTGCCAGCAGCCCAGGACAGGGAGGAGGGGTCTACGAGCAGTACTTC CASSPGQGGGVYEQYF